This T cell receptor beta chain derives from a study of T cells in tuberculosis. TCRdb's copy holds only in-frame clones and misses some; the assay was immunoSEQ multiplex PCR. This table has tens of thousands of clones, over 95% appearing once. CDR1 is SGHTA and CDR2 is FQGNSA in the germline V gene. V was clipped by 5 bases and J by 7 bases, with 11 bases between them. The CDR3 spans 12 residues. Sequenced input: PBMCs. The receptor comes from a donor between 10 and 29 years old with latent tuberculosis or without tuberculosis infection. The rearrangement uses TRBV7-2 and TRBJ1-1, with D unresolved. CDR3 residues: CASSTRLLEAFF. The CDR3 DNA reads TGTGCCAGCAGCACCAGACTCCTTGAAGCTTTCTTT.